This T cell receptor beta chain was identified during a study of beta chain features in type 1 diabetes. Concerning this clone itself: What it binds is unknown.

The CDR3 length is 13 residues. V shed 5 bases and J shed 7 bases, with 14 bases lying between them. CDR1 is LNHDA and CDR2 is SQIVND in the germline V gene (reference sequence). Study-level results: Moderate yet significant TCRB CDR3 shortening was seen in Type 1 diabetes patients in all four CD4+ subsets.

Expressed TCRB transcripts were sequenced after all isolated RNA was converted to cDNA. Produced via immunoSEQ multiplex PCR; TCRdb's table is partial and in-frame only. The repertoire holds some 660,000 clones, with 11% to 15% as singletons. The chain employs TRBV19 and TRBJ2-5; perhaps TRBD2 as D (6 bases). Sequencing was carried out using naive CD4+ T cells from blood. The receptor was isolated from a man aged 18 to 30 with type 1 diabetes. CDR3 nucleotide sequence: TGTGCCAGTAGTGCCCGGCTGGAGGGGACCCAGTACTTC. Its protein is CASSARLEGTQYF. The complete variable domain, with remaining parts taken from reference TRBV19 and TRBJ2-5, reads DGGITQSPKYLFRKEGQNVTLSCEQNLNHDAMYWYRQDPGQGLRLIYYSQIVNDFQKGDIAEGYSVSREKKESFPLTVTSAQKNPTAFYLCASSARLEGTQYFGPGTRLLVL.